The 8 T cell receptor beta chains below were found in one sample sequenced in a study of T cell repertoires in cytomegalovirus infection. TCRdb re-analysed the reads in MiXCR, keeping a single row per CDR3 protein. The sample holds over 90,000 distinct CDR3 sequences, 16% seen once. The sample consisted of PBMCs. These receptors all stem from a human donor in good health (CMV status not recorded). Some clones in this sample may be carry-over from other donors' samples.

V and J are TRBV6-2 or TRBV6-3 and TRBJ1-2, with D possibly being TRBD1 (6 bases). Germline-derived CDR1 and CDR2 are MNHEY and SVGEGT. This CDR3 has 15 residues. V dropped 2 bases and J dropped 4 bases, with 14 bases sitting between them. The CDR3, as DNA: TGTGCCAGCAGTTACACCACGGGACACTCCTATGGCTACACCTTC. Its translation is CASSYTTGHSYGYTF.

This clonotype was observed a few times. CDR3 nucleotides: TGTGCCAGCAACCTAGGGGCGGGGGGGGCGAACACCGGGGAGCTGTTTTTT. It encodes CASNLGAGGANTGELFF. The V call is TRBV2, the J call TRBJ2-2; 9 bases agree with TRBD2. Looked up from germline, CDR1 is SNHLY and CDR2 is FYNNEI. With V trimmed by 7 bases and J by 0 bases, 9 bases remained unmatched. The CDR3 sequence is 17 residues long. Filled out from reference TRBV2 and TRBJ2-2, the complete variable domain reads EPEVTQTPSHQVTQMGQEVILRCVPISNHLYFYWYRQILGQKVEFLVSFYNNEISEKSEIFDDQFSVERPDGSNFTLKIRSTKLEDSAMYFCASNLGAGGANTGELFFGEGSRLTVL.

As concerns this clonotype: This could be a read error, since a much larger clone is one nucleotide away. The chain joins TRBV11-2 to TRBJ2-7; D unclear. CDR1 SGHAT and CDR2 FQNNGV come from the germline V gene. The CDR3 consists of 16 residues. CDR3 protein: CASSSLRYGSSYVQYF. The CDR3 nucleotides are TGTGCCAGCAGCTCCCTACGATACGGAAGCTCCTACGTGCAGTACTTC.

This clonotype was observed a single time. One end of the junction does not line up with germline, which may come from a read error. The chain links TRBV12-3 or TRBV12-4 to TRBJ2-7; D call uncertain. This CDR3 has 12 residues. The CDR3 reads CASSLNSCEQYF. The CDR3 DNA sequence: TGTGCCAGCAGCCTCAACTCCTGCGAGCAGTACTTC.

This clonotype was seen at least ten times. J is TRBJ2-3 and V is TRBV28; 15 bases line up with TRBD2. The CDR3 runs to 20 residues. V dropped 2 bases and J dropped 1; count of bases not matched to a gene: 10. CDR1 is MDHEN and CDR2 is SYDVKM in the germline V gene. CDR3 sequence: CASSLMYGLAGGRRTDTQYF. For the CDR3, the DNA is TGTGCCAGCAGTTTAATGTACGGACTAGCGGGGGGGCGACGCACAGATACGCAGTATTTT.

This chain uses TRBV14 with TRBJ1-2, with D unclear. Deletions cut 1 base from V and 3 bases from J, with 3 bases between. The CDR3 covers 12 residues. Germline V gene sequence: CDR1 SGHDN, CDR2 FVKESK. The CDR3 is CASSQGDYGYTF. CDR3 in DNA: TGTGCCAGCAGCCAAGGGGACTATGGCTACACCTTC.

This clonotype has more than one count but fewer than ten. The chain employs TRBV7-3 and TRBJ2-1; perhaps TRBD1 as D (6 bases). Trimming took 5 bases from V and 3 from J, leaving 11 bases between them. Germline V lookup: CDR1 SGHTA, CDR2 FQGTGA. The CDR3 has 14 amino acids. The CDR3 sequence: CASSTTGNYNEQFF. CDR3 sequence (DNA): TGTGCCAGCAGCACGACAGGTAACTACAATGAGCAGTTCTTC.

This clonotype was picked up a small number of times. The chain joins TRBV4-1 to TRBJ1-2; no reliable D call. The CDR3 length is 15 residues. The V gene's germline CDR1 is MGHRA and CDR2 YSYEKL. Trimming took 1 base from V and 2 from J, leaving 11 bases between them. CDR3 in amino acids: CASSQGRTENYGYTF. CDR3 nucleotides: TGCGCCAGCAGCCAAGGACGGACGGAGAACTATGGCTACACCTTC.